These 30 T cell receptor beta chains share one sample of origin, sequenced in a study of blood T cell repertoires in COVID-19. Profiling relied on immunoSEQ multiplex PCR, and the TCRdb table lists in-frame clones only, not all of them. Of 470,000 or so clones in the sample, 70% to 90% were seen once. Sequenced input: peripheral blood. These receptors all stem from a human donor in a cohort sampled during active COVID-19.

About this clone itself: Other DNA sequences in the sample encode the same CDR3. The chain is built from TRBV18 and TRBJ2-5, with 8 nucleotides matching TRBD2. Trimming took 0 bases from V and 4 from J; bases not matched to a gene: 1. Looked up from germline, CDR1 is KGHSH and CDR2 is LQKENI. CDR3 size: 14 residues. The CDR3 sequence: CASSPPAGGETQYF. The CDR3 DNA sequence: TGTGCCAGCTCACCACCCGCGGGAGGAGAGACCCAGTACTTC. Full variable domain (outside the CDR3, taken from reference TRBV18 and TRBJ2-5): NAGVMQNPRHLVRRRGQEARLRCSPMKGHSHVYWYRQLPEEGLKFMVYLQKENIIDESGMPKERFSAEFPKEGPSILRIQQVVRGDSAAYFCASSPPAGGETQYFGPGTRLLVL.

This rearrangement joins TRBV19 to TRBJ1-4, with D tentatively TRBD1 (5 bases). Germline loops: CDR1 LNHDA, CDR2 SQIVND (reference sequence). The CDR3 loop spans 15 amino acids. V was clipped by 2 bases and J by 8 bases, with 15 bases between them. This CDR3 reads CASSIQWGGKEKLFF. CDR3 nucleotides: TGTGCCAGTAGTATACAATGGGGCGGCAAAGAAAAACTGTTTTTT.

This chain uses TRBV3-1 (or the pseudogene TRBV3-2) with TRBJ2-7, with D maybe TRBD1 (6 bases). CDR3 length equals 15 residues. CDR1 and CDR2 from the germline V gene are LGHDT and YNNKEL (reference sequence). V lost 2 bases to trimming and J lost 6 bases, with 17 bases between them. The CDR3: CASSQRGGAQGEQYF. The CDR3, as DNA: TGTGCCAGCAGCCAACGAGGGGGAGCGCAGGGCGAGCAGTACTTC.

The chain is built from TRBV5-1 and TRBJ1-1; 10 positions agree with TRBD1. J was trimmed by 0 bases and V by 4 bases; bases with no gene match: 6. This CDR3 has 16 amino acids. Germline V lookup: CDR1 SGHRS, CDR2 YFSETQ. The CDR3 DNA sequence: TGCGCCAGCAGCCCACAGACAGGGGGCCTGAACACTGAAGCTTTCTTT. Translating it yields CASSPQTGGLNTEAFF.

The chain combines TRBV9 with TRBJ2-1, with 14 bases aligning to TRBD2. The CDR3 totals 16 residues. CDR1 and CDR2 (germline): SGDLS, YYNGEE. V was pared by 0 bases and J by 10 bases, with 6 bases of the junction left unmatched. CDR3 DNA: TGTGCCAGCAGCGTAGCTCCGGGACTAGCGGGAGACGAGCAGTTCTTC. Amino acid sequence: CASSVAPGLAGDEQFF. The full variable domain, in which reference TRBV9 and TRBJ2-1 provide the parts outside the CDR3, is DSGVTQTPKHLITATGQRVTLRCSPRSGDLSVYWYQQSLDQGLQFLIQYYNGEERAKGNILERFSAQQFPDLHSELNLSSLELGDSALYFCASSVAPGLAGDEQFFGPGTRLTVL.

CDR3 loop: CASSWASLSYEQYF. For the CDR3, the DNA is TGTGCCAGCAGCTGGGCGTCCCTCTCCTACGAGCAGTACTTC. The rearrangement links TRBV3-1 (or the pseudogene TRBV3-2) to TRBJ2-7; D is ambiguous. Between the trimmed V and J ends, which lost 5 bases and 0 bases, there was a span of 11 bases. The CDR3 is made up of 14 amino acids. The V gene's germline CDR1 is LGHDT and CDR2 YNNKEL (reference sequence).

The chain has TRBV19 and TRBJ2-7; tentative D call: TRBD1 (6 bases). Germline assignment: CDR1 LNHDA and CDR2 SQIVND (reference sequence). This CDR3 is built from 15 residues. The V gene lost 4 bases and the J gene lost 0 bases, with 13 bases spanning the gap. The CDR3 DNA follows: TGTGCCAGTAGTACCCAACAGGGCCTCTCCTACGAGCAGTACTTC. This translates into CASSTQQGLSYEQYF.

The rearrangement links TRBV6-2 or TRBV6-3 to TRBJ1-2; D not resolved. Germline lookup yields CDR1 MNHEY and CDR2 SVGEGT. V was pared by 0 bases and J by 0 bases, with 8 bases between. The CDR3 spans 15 residues. The CDR3 DNA reads TGTGCCAGCAGTTACTCGAGAAAAACTAACTATGGCTACACCTTC. This translates into CASSYSRKTNYGYTF.

The genes are TRBV7-9 and TRBJ2-1, with 8 nucleotides matching TRBD2. CDR1 and CDR2 from the germline V gene are SEHNR and FQNEAQ (reference sequence). This CDR3 comprises 16 residues. Unmatched junction bases numbered 3, after V lost 0 bases and J lost 2 bases. The CDR3 sequence is CASSLAGGRPYNEQFF. CDR3 nucleotide sequence: TGTGCCAGCAGCTTAGCGGGCGGGAGGCCCTACAATGAGCAGTTCTTC.

In this sample, this clone turned up many times. The chain employs TRBV9 and TRBJ2-2; tentatively, D is TRBD1 (5 bases). Germline CDR1 and CDR2: SGDLS and YYNGEE. Trimming removed 1 base from V and 6 bases from J, with 13 bases in between. The length of the CDR3 is 15 residues. CDR3 bases: TGTGCCAGCAGCGTAAGGGGCGAGATCCCCGGGGAGCTGTTTTTT. The encoded protein is CASSVRGEIPGELFF.

The rearrangement uses TRBV24-1 and TRBJ2-3, with TRBD1 matching over 7 bases. The CDR3 spans 12 residues. Germline lookup yields CDR1 KGHDR and CDR2 SFDVKD. J was trimmed by 14 bases and V by 3 bases; bases with no gene match: 7. CDR3 DNA sequence: TGTGCCACCAGTGATAGACAGGGTATGGGGTATTTT. Protein sequence: CATSDRQGMGYF.

The V gene is TRBV3-1 (or the pseudogene TRBV3-2), the J gene TRBJ2-7; 9 bases map to TRBD1. CDR1 is LGHDT, CDR2 YNNKEL, per germline (reference sequence). V shed 4 bases, J shed 4 bases, and the junction held 8 bases outside the gene matches. The length of the CDR3 is 15 residues. CDR3 in DNA: TGTGCCAGCAGCCTTGGGATGGGGACAGGGTACGAGCAGTACTTC. It codes for CASSLGMGTGYEQYF.

The chain joins TRBV5-1 to TRBJ1-3; the match to TRBD1 covers 11 bases. Trimming took 4 bases from V and 1 from J; bases not matched to a gene: 7. From germline, CDR1 is SGHRS and CDR2 YFSETQ. CDR3 length: 17 residues. CDR3 sequence: CASSTGTGGWSGNTIYF. CDR3 sequence (DNA): TGCGCCAGCAGCACGGGGACAGGGGGATGGTCTGGAAACACCATATATTTT.

The CDR3 protein is CASSVGGGLAGVNEQFF. CDR3 nucleotides: TGTGCCAGCAGCGTAGGCGGGGGACTAGCGGGAGTAAATGAGCAGTTCTTC. This chain links TRBV9 with TRBJ2-1; 14 nucleotides agree with TRBD2. With 0 bases clipped from V and 7 bases from J, the junction kept 6 bases outside the gene matches. This CDR3 spans 17 amino acids. Germline lookup yields CDR1 SGDLS and CDR2 YYNGEE.

As DNA, the CDR3 is TGTGCCAGCAGCTTAGCGCGTAGCGTAAACACCGGGGAGCTGTTTTTT. Protein: CASSLARSVNTGELFF. The rearrangement joins TRBV7-2 to TRBJ2-2; a possible D gene is TRBD2 (5 bases). The CDR3 totals 16 residues. Trimming removed 0 bases from V and 2 bases from J, with 10 bases in between. Germline V gene sequence: CDR1 SGHTA, CDR2 FQGNSA.

The J gene is TRBJ2-1, the V gene TRBV28; D possibly corresponds to TRBD1 (6 bases). The CDR3 runs 15 residues. Between the trimmed V and J ends, which lost 2 bases and 5 bases, there was a span of 13 bases. Germline V gives CDR1 MDHEN, CDR2 SYDVKM. CDR3 DNA: TGTGCCAGCAGTTTAGGGGGCGGGCGTAACAATGAGCAGTTCTTC. It yields the protein CASSLGGGRNNEQFF.

The chain links TRBV2 to TRBJ1-2; D unclear. Germline assignment: CDR1 SNHLY and CDR2 FYNNEI. CDR3 length: 14 amino acids. Trimming took off 1 base at V and 10 bases at J, with 16 bases between the two ends. CDR3 nucleotides: TGTGCCAGCAGTGAAGGGATAGAGGGTTCATCCTACACCTTC. Translating gives CASSEGIEGSSYTF.

The V call is TRBV24-1, the J call TRBJ2-1; perhaps TRBD1 as D (5 bases). Per germline, CDR1 KGHDR and CDR2 SFDVKD. Trimming took off 4 bases at V and 2 bases at J, with 11 bases between the two ends. The CDR3 contains 15 residues. The CDR3 coding sequence is TGTGCCACCAGTGAAGGAGACAGACCCTACAATGAGCAGTTCTTC. Translation: CATSEGDRPYNEQFF.

The CDR3 bases are TGTGCCAGTTACCGGGACAGGGCCGTAGGAGATCAGCCCCAGCATTTT. Residues: CASYRDRAVGDQPQHF. The chain couples TRBV2 to TRBJ1-5; 9 positions agree with TRBD1. The junction had 14 bases not matched to a gene; V was cut back by 9 bases and J by 5 bases. CDR1 is SNHLY, CDR2 FYNNEI, per germline. CDR3 size: 16 residues.

The chain uses TRBV6-5 and TRBJ2-7; possible D gene TRBD1, 5 bases. V was clipped by 6 bases and J by 5 bases, with 17 bases between them. The CDR3 spans 14 residues. The germline gives CDR1 MNHEY, CDR2 SVGAGI. CDR3 in amino acids: CASRPPQGVNEQYF. The CDR3 bases are TGTGCCAGCAGACCCCCCCAAGGGGTCAACGAGCAGTACTTC.

As regards this clone: Other nucleotide sequences from this sample produce the same CDR3. The J gene is TRBJ2-1, the V gene TRBV5-5; TRBD2 aligns across 14 bases. This CDR3 is built from 17 residues. Germline CDR1 is SGHKS and CDR2 is YYEKEE (reference sequence). The V and J ends lost 4 bases and 0 bases, in that order; junction bases with no gene match: 3. The CDR3 bases are TGTGCCAGCAGCCCTGGGACTAGCGGGAGCTCCTACAATGAGCAGTTCTTC. This sequence encodes CASSPGTSGSSYNEQFF.

The chain is built from TRBV5-4 and TRBJ2-4; D perhaps matches TRBD2 (7 bases). The CDR3 totals 15 residues. V dropped 3 bases and J dropped 6 bases, with 16 bases sitting between them. The germline CDR1 and CDR2 sequences are SGHNT and YYREEE (reference sequence). CDR3 DNA: TGTGCCAGCAGCTCCTTCAGGGGCGGGGGAAACATTCAGTACTTC. This gives the protein CASSSFRGGGNIQYF.

J is TRBJ1-3 and V is TRBV29-1; 9 bases fit TRBD1. The CDR3 is made up of 16 amino acids. The germline CDR1 and CDR2 sequences are SQVTM and ANQGSEA. Trimming removed 1 base from V and 6 bases from J; junction bases left unmatched: 10. The CDR3 nucleotides are TGCAGCGTTGAAGCCTGGGACAGGGAGATCGAAAACACCATATATTTT. This translates into CSVEAWDREIENTIYF.

In its sample, this clone was seen once. The chain has TRBV6-2 or TRBV6-3 and TRBJ2-1, with TRBD2 matching over 15 bases. The CDR3 covers 17 residues. The V and J ends lost 5 bases and 8 bases, in that order; junction bases with no gene match: 10. In germline, CDR1 is MNHEY, CDR2 SVGEGT. CDR3 in DNA: TGTGCCAGCAGTACGGGACTAGCGGGAGGCGTAGTTTATGAGCAGTTCTTC. It encodes CASSTGLAGGVVYEQFF.

The chain carries TRBV2 and TRBJ2-7, with D perhaps TRBD1 (5 bases). The CDR3 length is 11 residues. The germline gives CDR1 SNHLY, CDR2 FYNNEI. Trimming stripped 9 bases from V and 5 bases from J, with 11 bases between. Here the CDR3 reads CASTGFNEQYF. CDR3 sequence (DNA): TGTGCCAGTACAGGTTTCAACGAGCAGTACTTC.

This CDR3 is CASRLLAGGPTQYF. CDR3 DNA sequence: TGTGCCAGCAGGTTACTAGCGGGAGGGCCCACGCAGTACTTC. The chain is built from TRBV7-2 and TRBJ2-7; TRBD2 agrees at 13 bases. The germline V gene has CDR1 SGHTA and CDR2 FQGNSA. V was clipped by 6 bases and J by 9 bases; unmatched bases: 8. There are 14 residues in the CDR3.

This clone has more than one count but fewer than ten. The genes are TRBV6-5 and TRBJ1-2, with D perhaps matching TRBD1 (6 bases). The V end was cut by 6 bases, the J end by 8 bases, with 13 bases between. The CDR3 loop spans 12 amino acids. Germline CDR1 MNHEY, CDR2 SVGAGI. The CDR3 reads CASSGQSRGYTF. CDR3 sequence (DNA): TGTGCCAGCAGCGGACAGAGTCGGGGCTACACCTTC.

This chain connects TRBV5-7 to TRBJ1-5, with 7 bases that match TRBD1. TRBV5-7 is designated an ORF whose function remains uncertain. There are 14 residues in the CDR3. The trim removed 4 bases at V and 4 bases at J, leaving 5 bases unmatched. The CDR3 coding sequence is TGTGCCAGCAGCCCCGGGACAGTTAATCAGCCCCAGCATTTT. Amino acid sequence: CASSPGTVNQPQHF.

The chain recombines TRBV4-2 with TRBJ2-6; D may be TRBD1 (6 bases). V was shortened by 3 bases and J by 2 bases, with 14 bases between the two germline ends. This CDR3 has 17 amino acids. Germline V gene sequence: CDR1 LGHNA, CDR2 YNFKEQ. The DNA for the CDR3 is TGTGCCAGCAGCCAGGGGGCTACTTTTCCTGGGGCCAACGTCCTGACTTTC. Encoded protein: CASSQGATFPGANVLTF.

V is TRBV4-1 and J is TRBJ2-3; D is uncertain. Germline V lookup: CDR1 MGHRA, CDR2 YSYEKL. The CDR3 totals 14 residues. The V end lost 0 bases, the J end lost 6 bases, and 10 bases lay between the germline ends. This chain's CDR3 is CASSQDQAPDTQYF. CDR3 in DNA: TGCGCCAGCAGCCAAGATCAGGCTCCGGATACGCAGTATTTT.